The 6 T cell receptor beta chains reported below all come from one sample, sequenced in a study of tumor-infiltrating lymphocytes in primary liver carcinoma. A primer matching the constant region was used to make TCR beta cDNA from 450 to 500 ng of total RNA. Each TCR beta library was derived from three nested multiplex PCR rounds that employed slightly modified ARM-PCR. Rounds one and two of PCR, each of 10 cycles, were primed with TRBV1-TRBV30 forward primers and a C-beta reverse primer. Via MiXCR, TCRdb re-called the multiplex PCR reads, giving one row per CDR3 protein. The data contain tens of thousands of distinct CDR3 sequences, roughly four fifths of them singletons. Bulk tissue was left unsorted, and RNA and DNA were co-extracted from 20-30 mg of it. Sample: liver tumor tissue from sampling region 3. Stated subset: tumor region T3, left-lateral pole. These receptors were obtained from a man aged 40-50 years with primary liver carcinoma and hepatitis B virus infection.

A remark on this clonotype: A single base separates this from a much larger clone, so it may be a read error. The J gene is TRBJ1-5, the V gene TRBV29-1, with TRBD1 as a possible D gene (5 bases). Per germline, CDR1 SQVTM and CDR2 ANQGSEA. The CDR3 runs 14 residues. The CDR3 reads CGVRAGGFNHPPHF. CDR3 coding DNA: TGCGGCGTGAGAGCCGGGGGTTTCAATCATCCCCCGCATTTT.

This clonotype was recorded once. Mismatch with germline at one junction end may stem from a read error. The rearrangement uses TRBV6-1 and TRBJ1-5; the D gene is possibly TRBD2 (5 bases). The DNA matches TRBJ2-3 better at its end, which makes the J call doubtful. Germline values: CDR1 MNHNS, CDR2 SASEGT. The CDR3 sequence is 15 residues long. The chain's CDR3 is CASSEISYSDQPQYF. In nucleotides, the CDR3 is TGTGCCAGTAGTGAAATCTCCTATAGCGATCAGCCCCAGTATTTT.

Notes on this clonotype: The junction shows a germline mismatch at one end, possibly a read error. The V call is TRBV11-2, the J call TRBJ2-1, with D possibly being TRBD1 (5 bases). The germline V gene encodes CDR1 SGHAT and CDR2 FQNNGV. The CDR3 covers 14 residues. Here the CDR3 DNA reads TGTGTCAGCAACTTATACAGGCTAGTTAGTGAGCAGTTCTTC. Translating gives CVSNLYRLVSEQFF.

As for this clonotype: The germline gene is not matched at one end of the junction; a read error may be the cause. J is TRBJ2-7 and V is TRBV29-1; D assignment may be TRBD1 or TRBD2 (5 bases each). CDR3 length: 13 residues. CDR1 is SQVTM and CDR2 is ANQGSEA in the germline V gene. CDR3 nucleotides: TGCAGCATTGAGGGGTCGTTAGCAAACGAGCAGTACTTC. The encoded protein is CSIEGSLANEQYF.

Notes on this clonotype: One junction end does not reproduce the germline sequence, and a read error may be involved. This chain connects TRBV10-3 to TRBJ2-1; 7 positions match TRBD2. This CDR3 has 16 amino acids. Germline V gene sequence: CDR1 ENHRY, CDR2 SYGVKD. The CDR3 is CAIMSFSGRSYNEHFF. The DNA for the CDR3 is TGTGCCATCATGTCGTTTAGCGGGCGCTCCTACAATGAGCACTTCTTC.

To note about this clonotype: One end of the junction does not line up with germline, which may come from a read error. The chain couples TRBV11-1 to TRBJ2-5, with D perhaps TRBD1 or TRBD2 (5 bases each). This CDR3 has 14 amino acids. Germline V gene data show CDR1 as SGHAT and CDR2 as FQDESV (reference sequence). CDR3 loop: CASSGHVGVETHYF. CDR3 coding DNA: TGTGCCAGCAGTGGACATGTGGGGGTGGAGACCCACTACTTC.